Following are 27 T cell receptor beta chains from one sample sequenced in a study of cytomegalovirus exposure and HLA in healthy donors. PCR was performed using 60 Vbeta and 13 Jbeta primers. Assay: immunoSEQ multiplex PCR; the TCRdb copy retains only in-frame clones and omits some. The data show 150,000 to 200,000 clones, around 75% seen once. Sample: PBMCs. Receptors originate from a woman aged 45-60 years in good health and CMV-seronegative.

The genes are TRBV7-9 and TRBJ1-1; D remains ambiguous. CDR1 and CDR2 from the germline V gene are SEHNR and FQNEAQ (reference sequence). The CDR3 sequence is 13 residues long. V gave up 1 base and J gave up 1 base, with 4 bases separating them. CDR3 nucleotides: TGTGCCAGCAGCTTAGACAAGAACACTGAAGCTTTCTTT. As protein: CASSLDKNTEAFF.

This chain connects TRBV7-2 to TRBJ2-1; TRBD2 matches 11 bases. Per the germline V gene, CDR1 is SGHTA and CDR2 is FQGNSA. This CDR3 spans 16 amino acids. With V trimmed by 1 base and J by 4 bases, 3 bases remained unmatched. CDR3 nucleotides: TGTGCCAGCAGCTTAGGACTAGCGGGGTTTTACAATGAGCAGTTCTTC. Translating it yields CASSLGLAGFYNEQFF.

This chain connects TRBV7-2 to TRBJ1-2, with a tentative D call TRBD1 (6 bases). Germline values: CDR1 SGHTA, CDR2 FQGNSA. V gave up 5 bases and J gave up 5 bases, with 15 bases separating them. The CDR3 spans 14 residues. CDR3 sequence: CASSPWTETYGYTF. DNA for the CDR3: TGTGCCAGCAGCCCTTGGACAGAGACTTATGGCTACACCTTC.

The chain couples TRBV18 to TRBJ2-1; 8 bases are a match to TRBD2. The junction had 5 bases not matched to a gene; V was cut back by 3 bases and J by 4 bases. Germline-derived CDR1 and CDR2 are KGHSH and LQKENI. This CDR3 has 15 amino acids. CDR3 protein: CASSPQLADYNEQFF. The CDR3 nucleotides are TGTGCCAGCTCACCCCAACTAGCGGATTACAATGAGCAGTTCTTC.

The rearrangement uses TRBV4-1 and TRBJ1-2; no clear D. V was pared by 0 bases and J by 0 bases, with 11 bases between. The germline V gene has CDR1 MGHRA and CDR2 YSYEKL. The CDR3 contains 16 residues. CDR3 bases: TGCGCCAGCAGCCAAGAGAGGGCAGCAGCTAACTATGGCTACACCTTC. Protein sequence: CASSQERAAANYGYTF.

This chain uses TRBV5-4 with TRBJ1-2; no reliable D call. The CDR3 sequence is 11 residues long. Trimming took 3 bases from V and 7 from J, leaving 7 bases between them. The germline V gene has CDR1 SGHNT and CDR2 YYREEE (reference sequence). CDR3: CASSSLIGYTF. The CDR3 DNA follows: TGTGCCAGCAGCTCCCTAATTGGCTACACCTTC.

V gene TRBV28 combines with J gene TRBJ2-3; D may be TRBD1 (5 bases). The CDR3 extends over 15 amino acids. Germline CDR1 and CDR2: MDHEN and SYDVKM. V was cut by 1 base and J by 5 bases, with 13 bases left in between. CDR3 protein: CASSLYAGLVDTQYF. The CDR3 nucleotides are TGTGCCAGCAGTTTATACGCAGGGTTGGTAGATACGCAGTATTTT.

The chain recombines TRBV5-8 with TRBJ1-1, with D perhaps TRBD1 (6 bases). V shed 0 bases and J shed 4 bases, with 10 bases lying between them. Germline CDR1 is SGHTS and CDR2 is YDEGEE. The CDR3 sequence is 14 residues long. DNA of the CDR3: TGTGCCAGCAGCTTGGGACAGGTTCCCACTGAAGCTTTCTTT. This translates into CASSLGQVPTEAFF.

V and J are TRBV9 and TRBJ2-1; 9 bases map to TRBD1. Germline assignment: CDR1 SGDLS and CDR2 YYNGEE. J lost 5 bases, V lost 4 bases, and 1 base had no gene match. This CDR3 has 13 amino acids. CDR3 sequence reads: CASSRTGDNEQFF. CDR3 DNA: TGTGCCAGCAGCCGGACAGGGGACAATGAGCAGTTCTTC.

The chain uses TRBV6-6 and TRBJ2-2; D is possibly TRBD1 (5 bases). Between the trimmed V and J ends, which lost 6 bases and 1 base, there was a span of 9 bases. The CDR3 spans 14 residues. Germline V lookup: CDR1 MNHNY, CDR2 SVGAGI (reference sequence). DNA of the CDR3: TGTGCCAGCAGAAACGGACAGAACACCGGGGAGCTGTTTTTT. Translating it yields CASRNGQNTGELFF.

This chain connects TRBV28 to TRBJ1-2; D uncertain. Germline V gene lookup returns CDR1 MDHEN and CDR2 SYDVKM. The V gene lost 6 bases and the J gene lost 3 bases, with 11 bases spanning the gap. The CDR3 has 13 residues. CDR3 DNA sequence: TGTGCCAGCAGCCCAACCCCGGACTATGGCTACACCTTC. Its translation is CASSPTPDYGYTF.

This sequence joins TRBV6-4 and TRBJ2-3, with 10 positions matching TRBD2. The V gene's germline CDR1 is MRHNA and CDR2 SNTAGT. The CDR3 has 16 amino acids. The V segment lost 3 bases and the J segment 5 bases; nucleotides outside the gene matches: 8. CDR3 nucleotide sequence: TGTGCCAGCAGTGAATACTCTAGCGGGAGTAGAGATACGCAGTATTTT. Its protein is CASSEYSSGSRDTQYF.

V usage is TRBV6-6 and J usage is TRBJ2-6; unclear D gene. There are 16 residues in the CDR3. Germline loops: CDR1 MNHNY, CDR2 SVGAGI (reference sequence). V lost 6 bases, J lost 0 bases, and 12 bases lay in between. The CDR3 is CASSKSDTSGANVLTF. The CDR3 coding sequence is TGTGCCAGCAGCAAATCCGACACCTCTGGGGCCAACGTCCTGACTTTC.

The V and J genes are TRBV18 and TRBJ2-3, with TRBD1 matching 8 bases. The CDR3 runs 15 residues. The V gene end was trimmed by 4 bases and the J gene end by 1 base; junction bases not matched to a gene: 4. Germline CDR1 reads KGHSH; CDR2 reads LQKENI. CDR3 sequence (DNA): TGTGCCAGCTCACTGACAGGGGTTCGCACAGATACGCAGTATTTT. Its translation: CASSLTGVRTDTQYF.

This clone was detected a few times. The chain uses TRBV6-5 and TRBJ2-7, with D perhaps TRBD1 (6 bases). V was clipped by 4 bases and J by 2 bases, with 18 bases between them. CDR1 and CDR2 from the germline V gene are MNHEY and SVGAGI. CDR3 size: 16 residues. The CDR3 here is CASSSIRGDLTYEQYF. The CDR3 nucleotides read TGTGCCAGCAGTTCAATCAGGGGCGATCTCACCTACGAGCAGTACTTC.

The chain is built from TRBV5-6 and TRBJ1-2; perhaps TRBD1 as D (5 bases). The CDR3 runs 14 residues. Trimming left V 4 bases short and J 6 bases short, with 16 bases between. The V gene's germline CDR1 is SGHDT and CDR2 YYEEEE. CDR3 nucleotide sequence: TGTGCCAGCAGCGGGGGTGGGGGAGGCAATGGCTACACCTTC. As protein: CASSGGGGGNGYTF.

This sequence joins TRBV28 and TRBJ2-3, with D possibly TRBD2 on 5 matching bases. V lost 6 bases and J 0 bases, leaving 10 bases between the germline ends. The CDR3 length is 14 residues. CDR1 and CDR2 (germline): MDHEN, SYDVKM. CDR3 in amino acids: CASSRTPSTDTQYF. CDR3 bases: TGTGCCAGCAGCCGGACTCCTAGCACAGATACGCAGTATTTT.

This clone appeared once. V is TRBV10-3 and J is TRBJ2-7; perhaps TRBD1 as D (7 bases). The CDR3 totals 14 residues. Trimming removed 6 bases from V and 4 bases from J, with 16 bases in between. Germline V gives CDR1 ENHRY, CDR2 SYGVKD. CDR3 coding DNA: TGTGCCATCAGAGTAAACAGGGGAGGATACGAGCAGTACTTC. As protein: CAIRVNRGGYEQYF.

Concerning this clone itself: A read error may account for a junction end that differs from germline. The chain joins TRBV4-1 to TRBJ2-7; 10 nucleotides match TRBD2. Germline CDR1 reads MGHRA; CDR2 reads YSYEKL. The CDR3 sequence is 14 residues long. CDR3 residues: CASSQDWGLAGALF. The CDR3 nucleotides are TGCGCCAGCAGCCAAGATTGGGGGCTAGCGGGAGCGCTTTTC.

J is TRBJ1-2 and V is TRBV9; 12 bases match TRBD1. The germline CDR1 and CDR2 sequences are SGDLS and YYNGEE. The CDR3 is made up of 15 amino acids. V was pared by 3 bases and J by 8 bases, with 8 bases of the junction left unmatched. CDR3 loop: CASSAGGQGARGYTF. The CDR3 DNA sequence: TGTGCCAGCAGCGCCGGGGGACAGGGGGCGAGAGGCTACACCTTC. Variable domain in full (rest from reference TRBV9 and TRBJ1-2): DSGVTQTPKHLITATGQRVTLRCSPRSGDLSVYWYQQSLDQGLQFLIQYYNGEERAKGNILERFSAQQFPDLHSELNLSSLELGDSALYFCASSAGGQGARGYTFGSGTRLTVV.

The chain carries TRBV7-8 and TRBJ2-7; D uncertain. Germline CDR1 is SGHVS and CDR2 is FQNEAQ. The CDR3 consists of 13 residues. The V end lost 1 base, the J end lost 5 bases, and 9 bases lay between the germline ends. This CDR3 reads CASSLELSHEQYF. DNA for the CDR3: TGTGCCAGCAGCTTAGAGCTTTCCCACGAGCAGTACTTC.

The chain joins TRBV21-1 to TRBJ1-3; the table's D call, TRBD1, has no DNA check behind it. TRBV21-1 is noted as a pseudogene. This CDR3 spans 13 amino acids. The CDR3 is CAGNRAISNTIYF. DNA of the CDR3: TGTGCCGGTAACAGGGCAATTAGCAACACCATATATTTT.

The chain couples TRBV6-1 to TRBJ2-5, with 7 bases fitting TRBD2. In germline, CDR1 is MNHNS, CDR2 SASEGT. V lost 7 bases to trimming and J lost 5 bases; unmatched junction nucleotides: 10. The CDR3 loop spans 14 amino acids. Here the CDR3 DNA reads TGTGCCAGCACCTCTTGGGGGGGAATTGAGACCCAGTACTTC. Amino acid sequence: CASTSWGGIETQYF.

This chain uses TRBV4-2 with TRBJ2-5; 7 nucleotides align to TRBD1. The CDR3 extends over 17 amino acids. Losses at the gene ends were 7 bases for V and 0 bases for J; bases not matched to a gene: 14. CDR1 is LGHNA, CDR2 YNFKEQ, per germline. The DNA of the CDR3 is TGTGCCAGCACCCCAAGGGTAGGGGGCGCGTACCAAGAGACCCAGTACTTC. Amino acid sequence: CASTPRVGGAYQETQYF.

J is TRBJ2-7 and V is TRBV27; D unresolved. Germline values: CDR1 MNHEY, CDR2 SMNVEV (reference sequence). The V gene lost 4 bases and the J gene lost 0 bases, with 4 bases spanning the gap. The CDR3 contains 12 residues. CDR3 in amino acids: CASSSGSYEQYF. CDR3 nucleotide sequence: TGTGCCAGCAGTTCCGGCTCCTACGAGCAGTACTTC.

The rearrangement joins TRBV7-2 to TRBJ2-7, with 10 bases aligning to TRBD2. The CDR3 has 16 amino acids. Trimming cost V 5 bases and J 3 bases; bases outside gene matches: 10. Per the germline V gene, CDR1 is SGHTA and CDR2 is FQGNSA. CDR3 sequence reads: CASSPGSGLAFYEQYF. The CDR3 bases are TGTGCCAGCAGCCCGGGCTCGGGACTAGCGTTCTACGAGCAGTACTTC.

V usage is TRBV6-5 and J usage is TRBJ1-1; the D gene is possibly TRBD1 (5 bases). The CDR3 sequence is 13 residues long. V lost 5 bases to trimming and J lost 3 bases, with 10 bases between them. Germline-derived CDR1 and CDR2 are MNHEY and SVGAGI. CDR3: CASSDWTHTEAFF. CDR3 nucleotide sequence: TGTGCCAGCAGTGACTGGACACACACTGAAGCTTTCTTT.